A single sample is the source of the 28 T cell receptor beta chains below, sequenced in a study of shared clonotypes between healthy human individuals. Sequencing was performed with immunoSEQ multiplex PCR; in TCRdb, only in-frame clones are kept and a portion is missing. The data show roughly 2.1 million clones, with 85% to 95% seen just once and about 1.8% held by the top ten. Naive-designated CD8 cells lacked CD45RO, were positively enriched for CCR7, and omitted terminally differentiated effector memory CD45RA+ cells. The sequenced material came from naive CD8+ T cells from PBMCs. The receptor source for this set is a man in his late teens or twenties in good health. Some clones in this sample may be carry-over from other donors' samples.

In nucleotides, the CDR3 is TGTGCCAGCAGCCTACAGGGTACCTACAATGAGCAGTTCTTC. This gives the protein CASSLQGTYNEQFF. The V call is TRBV7-9, the J call TRBJ2-1, with D maybe TRBD1 (6 bases). Trimming took off 5 bases at V and 2 bases at J, with 10 bases between the two ends. The CDR3 loop spans 14 amino acids. Germline V lookup: CDR1 SEHNR, CDR2 FQNEAQ (reference sequence).

The CDR3 reads CSVVILAGDVETQYF. The CDR3 nucleotides read TGCAGCGTTGTCATATTAGCGGGAGACGTGGAGACCCAGTACTTC. This chain joins TRBV29-1 and TRBJ2-5; 9 bases agree with TRBD2. V trimming: 4 bases; J trimming: 5 bases; junction bases outside the gene matches: 11. This CDR3 has 15 amino acids. Germline V gene lookup returns CDR1 SQVTM and CDR2 ANQGSEA.

The rearrangement uses TRBV4-1 and TRBJ2-7, with 8 bases fitting TRBD2. Losses at the gene ends were 4 bases for V and 5 bases for J; bases not matched to a gene: 7. CDR1 is MGHRA, CDR2 YSYEKL, per germline. The CDR3 contains 14 residues. The CDR3 is CASSRTGTSDEQYF. The CDR3 DNA reads as TGCGCCAGCAGCCGCACCGGGACTAGTGACGAGCAGTACTTC.

The chain has TRBV19 and TRBJ2-7, with unresolved D. This CDR3 comprises 16 residues. The ends were cut back, 8 bases at V and 2 bases at J, with 22 bases in the middle. CDR1 and CDR2 from the germline V gene are LNHDA and SQIVND (reference sequence). The CDR3 loop is CASSIGGGPGAYEQYF. The CDR3 bases are TGTGCCAGTTCTATTGGCGGTGGGCCCGGCGCCTACGAGCAGTACTTC.

Only one count was recorded for this clone. The chain carries TRBV9 and TRBJ2-7, with 7 bases aligning to TRBD2. In germline, CDR1 is SGDLS, CDR2 YYNGEE. V lost 4 bases to trimming and J lost 0 bases; unmatched junction nucleotides: 4. This CDR3 spans 14 amino acids. In nucleotides, the CDR3 is TGTGCCAGCAGCACTAGCGCCAGCTCCTACGAGCAGTACTTC. It encodes CASSTSASSYEQYF.

CDR3 nucleotides: TGTGCCAGCAGCCGAAGACAGTTCGAGCAGTACTTC. Residues: CASSRRQFEQYF. The chain has TRBV28 and TRBJ2-7; D perhaps matches TRBD1 (5 bases). There are 12 residues in the CDR3. Germline assignment: CDR1 MDHEN and CDR2 SYDVKM. V lost 6 bases and J lost 6, with 12 bases in between. Using reference TRBV28 and TRBJ2-7 for the parts outside the CDR3, the full variable domain is DVKVTQSSRYLVKRTGEKVFLECVQDMDHENMFWYRQDPGLGLRLIYFSYDVKMKEKGDIPEGYSVSREKKERFSLILESASTNQTSMYLCASSRRQFEQYFGPGTRLTVT.

This chain uses TRBV11-2 with TRBJ2-1; 9 nucleotides line up with TRBD2. CDR1 is SGHAT, CDR2 FQNNGV, per germline. V lost 1 base to trimming and J lost 1 base; unmatched junction nucleotides: 2. This CDR3 spans 16 amino acids. The CDR3 DNA reads as TGTGCCAGCAGCTTAGTTAGCGGGGGTTCCTACAATGAGCAGTTCTTC. Translating gives CASSLVSGGSYNEQFF. Full variable domain (outside the CDR3, taken from reference TRBV11-2 and TRBJ2-1): EAGVAQSPRYKIIEKRQSVAFWCNPISGHATLYWYQQILGQGPKLLIQFQNNGVVDDSQLPKDRFSAERLKGVDSTLKIQPAKLEDSAVYLCASSLVSGGSYNEQFFGPGTRLTVL.

V usage is TRBV5-4 and J usage is TRBJ1-1; TRBD1 is a possible D gene (6 bases). The CDR3 has 13 residues. The V end lost 4 bases, the J end lost 7 bases, and 14 bases lay between the germline ends. Per the germline V gene, CDR1 is SGHNT and CDR2 is YYREEE (reference sequence). The CDR3 protein is CASSLARGFEAFF. CDR3 bases: TGTGCCAGCAGCCTGGCCAGGGGCTTTGAAGCTTTCTTT.

A word on this clone: At the DNA level, this CDR3 is encoded by other sequences in the same sample as well. The gene calls are TRBV5-1 and TRBJ2-7; a possible D gene is TRBD2 (6 bases). In germline, CDR1 is SGHRS, CDR2 YFSETQ. The germline V and J ends were trimmed by 1 base and 4 bases, with 9 bases remaining between them. The CDR3 length is 13 residues. CDR3 sequence reads: CASSLRAGYEQYF. Written as DNA, the CDR3 is TGCGCCAGCAGCTTGAGGGCGGGATACGAGCAGTACTTC.

The chain links TRBV5-4 to TRBJ2-1, with TRBD1 as a possible D gene (6 bases). Germline V CDR1 and CDR2: SGHNT, YYREEE (reference sequence). V was cut by 2 bases and J by 2 bases, with 11 bases left in between. The CDR3 covers 15 residues. CDR3 sequence (DNA): TGTGCCAGCAGCTTTTCAGGGGCCCCCTACAATGAGCAGTTCTTC. This sequence encodes CASSFSGAPYNEQFF.

The table lists this clone with a few counts. The same CDR3 also results from other DNA sequences found in this sample. The V and J genes are TRBV27 and TRBJ2-7, with D unresolved. The CDR3 is 13 amino acids. The germline V and J ends were trimmed by 3 bases and 2 bases, with 8 bases remaining between them. The germline V gene encodes CDR1 MNHEY and CDR2 SMNVEV (reference sequence). CDR3 bases: TGTGCCAGCAGTTTCGGCTCGACCTACGAGCAGTACTTC. Translation: CASSFGSTYEQYF.

The gene calls are TRBV7-3 and TRBJ2-3; 9 nucleotides align to TRBD2. The junction had 7 bases not matched to a gene; V was cut back by 6 bases and J by 6 bases. The length of the CDR3 is 14 residues. From germline, CDR1 is SGHTA and CDR2 FQGTGA. Written as DNA, the CDR3 is TGTGCCAGCAGTATAGTAGCGGGAGCCGATACGCAGTATTTT. Protein: CASSIVAGADTQYF.

The chain joins TRBV9 to TRBJ2-1, with TRBD1 matching over 9 bases. Per germline, CDR1 SGDLS and CDR2 YYNGEE. CDR3 size: 16 residues. Germline trimming cut 3 bases from V and 3 bases from J; bases unmatched to any gene: 7. The CDR3 region is CASSAGTGRIYNEQFF. The CDR3 coding sequence is TGTGCCAGCAGCGCCGGGACAGGGAGGATCTACAATGAGCAGTTCTTC.

This chain joins TRBV2 and TRBJ1-5, with D perhaps matching TRBD1 (5 bases). The CDR3 runs to 15 residues. Germline CDR1 reads SNHLY; CDR2 reads FYNNEI. V dropped 6 bases and J dropped 0 bases, with 12 bases sitting between them. CDR3 coding DNA: TGTGCCAGCAGCCAGACAGTTCTTAGCAATCAGCCCCAGCATTTT. This gives the protein CASSQTVLSNQPQHF. The full variable domain, completed using reference TRBV2 and TRBJ1-5, is EPEVTQTPSHQVTQMGQEVILRCVPISNHLYFYWYRQILGQKVEFLVSFYNNEISEKSEIFDDQFSVERPDGSNFTLKIRSTKLEDSAMYFCASSQTVLSNQPQHFGDGTRLSIL.

This rearrangement joins TRBV9 to TRBJ1-1; D unclear. Looked up from germline, CDR1 is SGDLS and CDR2 is YYNGEE. CDR3 size: 16 residues. The ends were cut back, 3 bases at V and 0 bases at J, with 15 bases in the middle. CDR3 in DNA: TGTGCCAGCAGCGCCAGCAGAGGGTCCATGAACACTGAAGCTTTCTTT. Encoded protein: CASSASRGSMNTEAFF.

This chain joins TRBV27 and TRBJ2-2; a weak D match, TRBD1 (5 bases). Trimming removed 0 bases from V and 4 bases from J, with 15 bases in between. The CDR3 covers 17 residues. Germline V gene sequence: CDR1 MNHEY, CDR2 SMNVEV (reference sequence). Here the CDR3 DNA reads TGTGCCAGCAGTTTATCGAACGCAGGGTTGGCCACCGGGGAGCTGTTTTTT. It codes for CASSLSNAGLATGELFF.

The chain is built from TRBV16 and TRBJ2-7; the D gene is possibly TRBD2 (7 bases). CDR3 size: 16 residues. Per germline, CDR1 KGHSY and CDR2 FQNENV. Trimming shortened V by 2 bases and J by 4 bases, and 18 bases separated the two germline ends. CDR3 amino acids: CASSQRRGPGGYEQYF. As DNA, the CDR3 is TGTGCCAGCAGCCAAAGGCGGGGGCCCGGTGGTTACGAGCAGTACTTC.

J is TRBJ2-2 and V is TRBV7-9, with D possibly being TRBD2 (6 bases). V lost 6 bases, J lost 6 bases, and 8 bases lay in between. CDR3 size: 12 residues. Germline V gene sequence: CDR1 SEHNR, CDR2 FQNEAQ (reference sequence). The CDR3 DNA sequence: TGTGCCAGCAGAAGCGGGTCCGGGGAGCTGTTTTTT. Translated, it gives CASRSGSGELFF.

The chain employs TRBV4-3 and TRBJ2-7; 8 nucleotides match TRBD1. CDR3 length equals 15 residues. V was clipped by 4 bases and J by 3 bases; unmatched bases: 8. Germline V gene lookup returns CDR1 LGHNA and CDR2 YSLEER. CDR3 region: CASSLRQGSFYEQYF. The CDR3 bases are TGCGCCAGCAGCCTCCGACAGGGGAGTTTCTACGAGCAGTACTTC.

This sequence joins TRBV5-6 and TRBJ2-1; D not certain. V gave up 0 bases and J gave up 7 bases, with 11 bases separating them. Per germline, CDR1 SGHDT and CDR2 YYEEEE. The CDR3 consists of 14 residues. CDR3 sequence reads: CASSLANSRNEQFF. CDR3 DNA: TGTGCCAGCAGCTTGGCTAACAGTAGAAATGAGCAGTTCTTC.

This clone was detected once. The V call is TRBV10-3, the J call TRBJ1-2; D ambiguous. This CDR3 contains 16 residues. CDR1 is ENHRY, CDR2 SYGVKD, per germline. Trimming took off 0 bases at V and 0 bases at J, with 11 bases between the two ends. The CDR3 region has the DNA TGTGCCATCAGTGAGTCGGGCACCCTAGCTAACTATGGCTACACCTTC. It translates to CAISESGTLANYGYTF.

This clone was seen just once. Within the sample, other DNA sequences also encode this same CDR3. The rearrangement joins TRBV9 to TRBJ2-2, with D perhaps TRBD2 (6 bases). This CDR3 comprises 11 residues. V was clipped by 6 bases and J by 7 bases, with 7 bases between them. CDR1 is SGDLS, CDR2 YYNGEE, per germline. CDR3: CASTGGGELFF. The CDR3 DNA follows: TGTGCCAGCACCGGGGGCGGGGAGCTGTTTTTT.

The chain recombines TRBV7-2 with TRBJ1-2; D unresolved. Between the trimmed V and J ends, which lost 3 bases and 6 bases, there was a span of 20 bases. The CDR3 runs to 16 residues. Germline loops: CDR1 SGHTA, CDR2 FQGNSA. CDR3 loop: CASSFPGLLLGDGYTF. DNA for the CDR3: TGTGCCAGCAGCTTTCCGGGCCTACTTCTCGGGGATGGCTACACCTTC.

The chain is built from TRBV7-9 and TRBJ2-7; a weak D match, TRBD2 (5 bases). The V gene's germline CDR1 is SEHNR and CDR2 FQNEAQ (reference sequence). The length of the CDR3 is 16 residues. V lost 2 bases to trimming and J lost 2 bases, with 16 bases between them. The CDR3 bases are TGTGCCAGCAGCTTACCTTGGGCAACGGGGACCTACGAGCAGTACTTC. It encodes CASSLPWATGTYEQYF. The variable domain in full, completed from reference TRBV7-9 and TRBJ2-7, reads DTGVSQNPRHKITKRGQNVTFRCDPISEHNRLYWYRQTLGQGPEFLTYFQNEAQLEKSRLLSDRFSAERPKGSFSTLEIQRTEQGDSAMYLCASSLPWATGTYEQYFGPGTRLTVT.

This rearrangement joins TRBV29-1 to TRBJ2-1; 7 bases map to TRBD2. Germline lookup yields CDR1 SQVTM and CDR2 ANQGSEA. V lost 6 bases and J lost 15; bases outside the gene matches: 8. This CDR3 region has 10 residues. The CDR3 DNA follows: TGCAGCGTGGCTGGACTAGTACCGTTCTTC. As protein: CSVAGLVPFF.

The chain uses TRBV30 and TRBJ2-5; 11 positions match TRBD1. The V and J ends lost 7 bases and 4 bases, in that order; junction bases with no gene match: 8. Germline V gene lookup returns CDR1 GTSNPN and CDR2 SVGIG (reference sequence). The length of the CDR3 is 14 residues. The DNA of the CDR3 is TGTGCCTCTGGAGTGGGGACAGGGGGAGAGACCCAGTACTTC. Its protein is CASGVGTGGETQYF.

The chain's CDR3 is CASSQELLQRHNQPQHF. Written as DNA, the CDR3 is TGCGCCAGCAGCCAAGAATTACTCCAAAGACACAATCAGCCCCAGCATTTT. The rearrangement joins TRBV4-1 to TRBJ1-5; D not certain. The germline gives CDR1 MGHRA, CDR2 YSYEKL. The V gene lost 0 bases and the J gene lost 3 bases, with 15 bases spanning the gap. The CDR3 covers 17 residues.

The rearrangement uses TRBV28 and TRBJ1-1; D gene unclear. In germline, CDR1 is MDHEN, CDR2 SYDVKM. The CDR3 sequence is 10 residues long. The V gene lost 6 bases and the J gene lost 5 bases, with 4 bases spanning the gap. The CDR3 reads CASRRTEAFF. Here the CDR3 DNA reads TGTGCCAGCAGGCGAACTGAAGCTTTCTTT.